This TCR beta chain comes out of a study of T cells in women clearing cervical HPV infection. For this clone: Its antigen remains unidentified. The read gets to within 3 residues of the CDR3 end, and the germline J gene fills in the rest.

Broader study findings: Cases and controls were distinguished at AUC just under 0.85 by richness and V genes. Cases carried less TRBV6-7 than controls: about 0.1% versus 0.15%. CIN3+ cases had significantly higher TCR repertoire richness than controls, but evenness did not differ.

The CDR3 consists of 13 residues. Looked up from germline, CDR1 is SEHNR and CDR2 is FQNEAQ (reference sequence). Trimming removed 1 base at V and 0 bases at J, with 3 bases between. Method: immunoSEQ multiplex PCR; TCRdb's copy keeps in-frame clones and lacks some. Recorded for this sample: around 18,000 clones. All participants had a single incident cervical HPV16 infection, and prevalent HPV16 infections were excluded. V is TRBV7-9 and J is TRBJ1-1; D is undetermined. The sequencing input was blood buffy coat. This sequence was found in a woman aged 18 to 75 with a cervical HPV16 infection that either progressed to CIN3+ or cleared (not recorded which). Partial CDR3 DNA: TGTGCCAGCAGCTTAGATATGAACACTGAA. It yields the protein CASSLDMNTE. In full, the CDR3 is CASSLDMNTEAFF.